This T cell receptor beta chain was sequenced for a study of shared clonotypes between healthy human individuals. A note on this clone: Its target is not known.

An assay was performed, and its level was deep. Produced via immunoSEQ multiplex PCR; TCRdb's table is partial and in-frame only. The top ten hold 0.37% of the sample, which has about 2.3 million clones, around 90% seen once. From CD4+ cells came CD45RA+ naive and CD45RA-negative memory subsets. General study points: Only blood was sampled; tissue repertoires likely differ.

CDR3 length: 19 amino acids. CDR1 is SGHNT and CDR2 is YYREEE in the germline V gene (reference sequence). V lost 3 bases to trimming and J lost 0 bases; unmatched junction nucleotides: 11. This chain uses TRBV5-4 with TRBJ2-1; 11 bases match TRBD2. Sequenced input: naive CD4+ T cells from PBMCs. The subset: CD45RA+ positively selected. The TCR was taken from a man aged 18 to 35 in good health. Some clones in this sample may be carry-over from other donors' samples. DNA for the CDR3: TGTGCCAGCAGCTCCGGGACTAGCGGCTCTTCGAGCTCCTACAATGAGCAGTTCTTC. It is translated as CASSSGTSGSSSSYNEQFF.